This T cell receptor beta chain derives from a study of T cell repertoires in cytomegalovirus infection. Overall study: It can be stated that public TCR beta signatures indicated CMV infection as well as a matching HLA type.

V lost 4 bases and J lost 4; bases outside the gene matches: 6. The CDR3 extends over 14 amino acids. CDR1 and CDR2 (germline): SGHKS, YYEKEE (reference sequence). Only a few counts were recorded for this clonotype. TCRdb analysed the reads with MiXCR anew, one entry per CDR3 protein. The sample contains some 97,000 distinct CDR3 sequences, under 25% of which appear only once. Sequenced material: CD8+ T cells from PBMCs. This TCR derives from a human donor in good health (CMV status not recorded). Some clones in this sample may be carry-over from other donors' samples. The gene calls are TRBV5-5 and TRBJ2-7; 9 nucleotides line up with TRBD1. The CDR3 reads CASSPGTGMYEQYF. The CDR3 DNA follows: TGTGCCAGCAGCCCGGGGACAGGGATGTACGAGCAGTACTTC.